This T cell receptor beta chain was sequenced in a study of naive and memory T cell subsets. An equimolar mix of two oligonucleotides served as the beta constant-region primer for TRBC1 and TRBC2. Ligated cDNA was amplified by four rounds of PCR with nested alpha and beta constant-region primers and SP2. The cDNA 3' end received a ligated single-stranded oligonucleotide carrying the SP2 primer and a 12-nucleotide UMI. MiXCR was run by TCRdb on the UMI-ligation and nested PCR reads, yielding one entry per CDR3 protein. Seen here are over 90,000 distinct CDR3 sequences, 10% to 12% observed once, and the top ten hold around 0.13%. CDR1 DFQATT and CDR2 SNEGSKA come from the germline V gene (reference sequence). V was shortened by 3 bases and J by 3 bases, with 11 bases between the two germline ends. The CDR3 covers 14 residues. On this clonotype itself: Its antigen is unknown.

Study outcomes and limitations: In CD4 and CD8 cells, diversity dropped from naive through EMRA. A few larger clonotypes appeared in naive repertoires, especially CD8, possibly memory cells re-expressing CD45RA. Naive and memory subsets had different power law exponents for TCR abundance.

The sequence was obtained from a human donor in good health. Material for sequencing was naive CD4+ T cells from blood. The J gene is TRBJ2-2, the V gene TRBV20-1, with D uncertain. CDR3 protein: CSARGRTDTGELFF. The CDR3 DNA is TGCAGTGCTAGGGGAAGGACGGACACCGGGGAGCTGTTTTTT.